Below, 14 T cell receptor beta chains from the same sample are listed, as sequenced in a study of blood T cell repertoires in COVID-19. Sequencing was performed with immunoSEQ multiplex PCR; in TCRdb, only in-frame clones are kept and a portion is missing. Here the sample spans 200,000 or so clones, about nine tenths being singletons. Sequencing was carried out using PBMCs or T cells enriched from blood (not recorded which). The receptors originated from a woman between 40 and 55 years old with acute COVID-19.

This clone was seen more than once but under ten times. The V gene is TRBV7-3, the J gene TRBJ1-1; the match to TRBD1 covers 7 bases. J was trimmed by 0 bases and V by 3 bases; bases with no gene match: 4. CDR3 length: 15 residues. Germline CDR1 reads SGHTA; CDR2 reads FQGTGA. This CDR3 reads CASSFDRVMNTEAFF. The CDR3 DNA reads as TGTGCCAGCAGCTTCGACAGGGTAATGAACACTGAAGCTTTCTTT.

The chain links TRBV5-1 to TRBJ1-1; TRBD1 is a possible D gene (6 bases). Between the trimmed V and J ends, which lost 4 bases and 4 bases, there was a span of 14 bases. This CDR3 is 14 amino acids long. Per the germline V gene, CDR1 is SGHRS and CDR2 is YFSETQ. The CDR3 nucleotides are TGCGCCAGCAGCCCCGAGGGGGGGGTCACTGAAGCTTTCTTT. It is translated as CASSPEGGVTEAFF.

The chain has TRBV19 and TRBJ1-2, with a tentative D call TRBD1 (5 bases). The CDR3 consists of 16 residues. The germline V and J ends were trimmed by 3 bases and 6 bases, with 20 bases remaining between them. The germline gives CDR1 LNHDA, CDR2 SQIVND (reference sequence). The CDR3 bases are TGTGCCAGTAGTATCCCCAGGGCGGGGGTTCTCGATGGCTACACCTTC. Protein sequence: CASSIPRAGVLDGYTF.

J is TRBJ2-3 and V is TRBV24-1; D might be TRBD2 (7 bases). The V end lost 1 base, the J end lost 4 bases, and 11 bases lay between the germline ends. There are 15 residues in the CDR3. The germline V gene encodes CDR1 KGHDR and CDR2 SFDVKD. The CDR3 bases are TGTGCCACCAGTGATTTAAGGGGGGGTTCAGATACGCAGTATTTT. This sequence encodes CATSDLRGGSDTQYF.

The gene calls are TRBV7-9 and TRBJ2-1; 8 bases match TRBD2. The CDR3 has 15 amino acids. The V and J ends lost 5 bases and 6 bases, in that order; junction bases with no gene match: 9. Germline loops: CDR1 SEHNR, CDR2 FQNEAQ (reference sequence). CDR3 sequence reads: CASSPSPGLVNEQFF. In DNA form, the CDR3 reads TGTGCCAGCAGCCCAAGTCCGGGACTAGTCAATGAGCAGTTCTTC.

V usage is TRBV9 and J usage is TRBJ2-7; D perhaps matches TRBD1 (6 bases). V lost 4 bases and J lost 4, with 18 bases in between. The CDR3 loop spans 15 amino acids. Germline V gene lookup returns CDR1 SGDLS and CDR2 YYNGEE. Here the CDR3 reads CASSPRQADLYEQYF. The CDR3 coding sequence is TGTGCCAGCAGCCCCCGACAGGCGGATCTTTACGAGCAGTACTTC.

The genes are TRBV5-1 and TRBJ1-3; D might be TRBD1 (6 bases). The V gene's germline CDR1 is SGHRS and CDR2 YFSETQ. The CDR3 length is 15 residues. Trimming removed 0 bases at V and 5 bases at J, with 12 bases between. This CDR3 is CASSLDRDQRNTIYF. CDR3 in DNA: TGCGCCAGCAGCTTGGACAGGGACCAGAGAAACACCATATATTTT. Full variable domain (outside the CDR3, taken from reference TRBV5-1 and TRBJ1-3): KAGVTQTPRYLIKTRGQQVTLSCSPISGHRSVSWYQQTPGQGLQFLFEYFSETQRNKGNFPGRFSGRQFSNSRSEMNVSTLELGDSALYLCASSLDRDQRNTIYFGEGSWLTVV.

This chain links TRBV7-9 with TRBJ2-2; 7 bases are shared with TRBD2. This CDR3 spans 16 amino acids. Germline loops: CDR1 SEHNR, CDR2 FQNEAQ (reference sequence). Unmatched junction bases numbered 6, after V lost 5 bases and J lost 0 bases. As DNA, the CDR3 is TGTGCCAGCAGCCCACTGGGAGGGGCGAACACCGGGGAGCTGTTTTTT. Encoded protein: CASSPLGGANTGELFF.

As DNA, the CDR3 is TGTGCCATCAGTGAGAGTAGCGGGGGCAACACAGATACGCAGTATTTT. Its translation is CAISESSGGNTDTQYF. The chain carries TRBV10-3 and TRBJ2-3; 9 positions agree with TRBD2. Trimming took 2 bases from V and 2 from J; bases not matched to a gene: 5. There are 16 residues in the CDR3. Germline V lookup: CDR1 ENHRY, CDR2 SYGVKD.

The gene calls are TRBV5-6 and TRBJ1-1; tentative D call: TRBD1 (6 bases). V dropped 2 bases and J dropped 8 bases, with 7 bases sitting between them. Germline V gene sequence: CDR1 SGHDT, CDR2 YYEEEE. CDR3 length: 11 residues. The CDR3, as DNA: TGTGCCAGCAGCTTTGGGACAGAAGCTTTCTTT. Its translation: CASSFGTEAFF.

The table lists this clone with a few counts. The chain uses TRBV20-1 and TRBJ1-1, with 7 bases that match TRBD1. Unmatched junction bases numbered 9, after V lost 3 bases and J lost 11 bases. Germline CDR1 and CDR2: DFQATT and SNEGSKA (reference sequence). This CDR3 has 12 amino acids. The CDR3 reads CSASEGAYQAFF. The DNA for the CDR3 is TGCAGTGCTAGTGAGGGGGCCTACCAGGCTTTCTTT.

The CDR3 DNA sequence: TGTGCCAGCAGCCCAATCCTCGGTCTAGCGGGGATCACCGGGGAGCTGTTTTTT. The encoded protein is CASSPILGLAGITGELFF. V and J are TRBV9 and TRBJ2-2; 9 bases agree with TRBD2. Germline V gene sequence: CDR1 SGDLS, CDR2 YYNGEE. V lost 4 bases and J lost 4; bases outside the gene matches: 14. The CDR3 runs to 18 residues.

The V call is TRBV5-6, the J call TRBJ1-5; 7 nucleotides align to TRBD1. From germline, CDR1 is SGHDT and CDR2 YYEEEE. This CDR3 comprises 14 residues. V gave up 3 bases and J gave up 3 bases; unmatched junction bases: 3. The CDR3 loop reads CASSWGQHNQPQHF. CDR3 bases: TGTGCCAGCAGCTGGGGACAGCACAATCAGCCCCAGCATTTT.

Concerning this clone itself: Other nucleotide sequences from this sample produce the same CDR3. The V call is TRBV7-9, the J call TRBJ1-6, with a possible D match to TRBD1 (5 bases). The CDR3 consists of 14 residues. The V end lost 3 bases, the J end lost 4 bases, and 7 bases lay between the germline ends. Germline V lookup: CDR1 SEHNR, CDR2 FQNEAQ (reference sequence). CDR3 residues: CASSLGGYNSPLHF. The CDR3 DNA reads TGTGCCAGCAGCTTGGGGGGGTATAATTCACCCCTCCACTTT.